This TCR beta chain derives from a study of T cell clonality in common variable immunodeficiency. The table came from immunoSEQ multiplex PCR; TCRdb's copy has only in-frame clones and leaves some out. Altogether about 52,000 clones were found in the sample, and no singletons occur. In germline, CDR1 is SQVTM, CDR2 ANQGSEA. V was clipped by 8 bases and J by 3 bases, with 13 bases between them. The length of the CDR3 is 12 residues. This clone was detected many times. The read terminates 3 residues ahead of where the CDR3 ends, so the germline J gene completes it. Sequencing used peripheral blood mononuclear cells. The origin of this receptor is a person between 18 and 75 years old in good health. The V and J genes are TRBV29-1 and TRBJ2-5; no reliable D call. The CDR3 bases that were read are TGCAGCACATCGGTCACAGAAGAGACC. Translated, it gives CSTSVTEET. In full, the CDR3 reads CSTSVTEETQYF. Variable domain in full (rest from reference TRBV29-1 and TRBJ2-5): SAVISQKPSRDICQRGTSLTIQCQVDSQVTMMFWYRQQPGQSLTLIATANQGSEATYESGFVIDKFPISRPNLTFSTLTVSNMSPEDSSIYLCSTSVTEETQYFGPGTRLLVL.